A selection of T cell receptor beta chains follows, all from one sample in a study of radiotherapy plus CTLA-4 blockade in lung cancer. Assay: immunoSEQ multiplex PCR; the TCRdb copy retains only in-frame clones and omits some. Altogether tens of thousands of clones are present, roughly four fifths being singletons, with the ten largest covering roughly 3%. This specimen was peripheral blood, taken from a patient treated with radiotherapy plus ipilimumab. Every receptor here comes from a human donor with non-small cell lung cancer whose response to radiotherapy plus ipilimumab could not be evaluated. CDR3s include the opening cysteine and the closing phenylalanine or tryptophan. The D gene is left open where the match is weak. Some rows have no size entry. The others give once, few or many, or a class for an expanded clone.

clone_size	v_call	j_call	d_call	cdr3_aa	cdr3_nt
few	TRBV6-1	TRBJ2-5	NA	CASSPITGKAETQYF	TGTGCCAGCAGTCCAATTACGGGGAAGGCGGAGACCCAGTACTTC
NA	TRBV6-6	TRBJ2-1	TRBD1	CASSPGQGSYNEQFF	TGTGCCAGCAGTCCCGGACAGGGGAGTTACAATGAGCAGTTCTTC
NA	TRBV7-2	TRBJ2-3	TRBD2	CASSFRLAGGRRTDTQYF	TGTGCCAGCAGCTTCCGACTAGCGGGGGGGCGGAGGACAGATACGCAGTATTTT
NA	TRBV7-2	TRBJ2-1	NA	CASSPRRRGGGDEQFF	TGTGCCAGCAGCCCACGAAGAAGGGGCGGGGGCGATGAGCAGTTCTTC
NA	TRBV7-3	TRBJ1-2	NA	CASSPAGANYGYTF	TGTGCCAGCAGTCCCGCCGGGGCTAACTATGGCTACACCTTC
once	TRBV28	TRBJ1-1	NA	CASSLPGGGTEAFF	TGTGCCAGCAGTCTCCCCGGTGGGGGGACTGAAGCTTTCTTT
NA	TRBV28	TRBJ1-3	TRBD1	CASTRVGTASGNTIYF	TGTGCCAGCACCCGCGTGGGGACAGCCTCTGGAAACACCATATATTTT
NA	TRBV5-1	TRBJ1-2	NA	CASSLAGGLENYGYTF	TGCGCCAGCAGCTTGGCCGGGGGACTAGAGAACTATGGCTACACCTTC
NA	TRBV27	TRBJ1-5	TRBD1	CASSTGTGNDQPQHF	TGTGCCAGCAGCACCGGGACAGGGAACGATCAGCCCCAGCATTTT
once	TRBV7-3	TRBJ2-3	NA	CASSRVGADTQYF	TGTGCCAGCAGCCGCGTCGGGGCAGATACGCAGTATTTT
NA	TRBV7-2	TRBJ2-7	NA	CASSLEQGNYEQYF	TGTGCCAGCAGCTTAGAACAGGGTAACTACGAGCAGTACTTC
NA	TRBV5-6	TRBJ2-3	NA	CASSLELTDTQYF	TGTGCCAGCAGCTTGGAACTCACAGATACGCAGTATTTT
NA	TRBV5-8	TRBJ1-5	TRBD1	CASSSADRGHNQPQHF	TGTGCCAGCAGCTCCGCCGACAGGGGGCACAATCAGCCCCAGCATTTT
NA	TRBV4-3	TRBJ2-7	NA	CASSQGGVDEQYF	TGCGCCAGCAGCCAAGGGGGGGTAGACGAGCAGTACTTC
few	TRBV7-9	TRBJ1-4	NA	CASSLTWGDEKLFF	TGTGCCAGCAGCCTGACCTGGGGCGATGAAAAACTGTTTTTT
few	TRBV4-1	TRBJ1-1	NA	CASSPTGNTEAFF	TGCGCCAGCAGCCCCACCGGTAACACTGAAGCTTTCTTT
once	TRBV11-2	TRBJ1-2	NA	CASSLDWAREDGYTF	TGTGCCAGCAGCTTAGACTGGGCCAGGGAGGACGGCTACACCTTC
few	TRBV2	TRBJ1-4	NA	CASSEAREKLFF	TGTGCCAGCAGTGAAGCGCGCGAAAAACTGTTTTTT
NA	TRBV7-9	TRBJ1-2	NA	CASSLVMDIYGYTF	TGTGCCAGCAGCCTAGTGATGGACATTTATGGCTACACCTTC
once	TRBV27	TRBJ1-2	NA	CASSLDSIYGYTF	TGTGCCAGCAGTTTAGACAGCATCTATGGCTACACCTTC
once	TRBV28	TRBJ2-1	TRBD2	CASTSSGRVSSYNEQFF	TGTGCCAGCACCTCTAGCGGGAGGGTAAGCTCCTACAATGAGCAGTTCTTC
NA	TRBV30	TRBJ1-4	NA	CAWRPLGRGDSNEKLFF	TGTGCCTGGAGGCCGCTGGGGAGGGGGGATTCTAATGAAAAACTGTTTTTT
NA	TRBV4-3	TRBJ2-7	NA	CASSPLMTPSYEQYF	TGCGCCAGCAGCCCGCTCATGACACCCTCCTACGAGCAGTACTTC
few	TRBV15	TRBJ1-2	TRBD1	CATSRDPGTEYGYTF	TGTGCCACCAGCAGAGACCCGGGGACAGAATATGGCTACACCTTC
NA	TRBV11-2	TRBJ2-5	NA	CASSPTTGVGETQYF	TGTGCCAGCAGCCCTACGACCGGGGTGGGGGAGACCCAGTACTTC
NA	TRBV10-1	TRBJ2-7	NA	CASSEQGGGSWEQYF	TGCGCCAGCAGTGAGCAAGGTGGAGGGAGTTGGGAGCAGTACTTC
NA	TRBV7-8	TRBJ1-1	NA	CASSLGQNTEAFF	TGTGCCAGCAGCTTGGGACAGAACACTGAAGCTTTCTTT
NA	TRBV9	TRBJ2-3	NA	CASSADHSGGSTDTQYF	TGTGCCAGCAGCGCGGACCATAGCGGAGGGAGCACAGATACGCAGTATTTT
few	TRBV7-2	TRBJ2-7	NA	CASSIQAFQYEQYF	TGTGCCAGCAGCATTCAGGCATTCCAATACGAGCAGTACTTC
NA	TRBV6-6	TRBJ1-2	NA	CASSGGGYYGYTF	TGTGCCAGCAGTGGGGGGGGGTACTATGGCTACACCTTC
NA	TRBV6-5	TRBJ1-1	TRBD1	CASSPPGQGEAFF	TGTGCCAGCAGTCCACCGGGACAGGGTGAAGCTTTCTTT
NA	TRBV2	TRBJ2-3	NA	CASSEGSTSTDTQYF	TGTGCCAGCAGTGAGGGCTCCACTTCCACAGATACGCAGTATTTT
NA	TRBV28	TRBJ2-1	NA	CASPRDEQFF	TGTGCCAGCCCTAGAGATGAGCAGTTCTTC
few	TRBV7-3	TRBJ1-1	TRBD1	CASSLQGANTEAFF	TGTGCCAGCAGCCTACAGGGGGCGAACACTGAAGCTTTCTTT
NA	TRBV5-1	TRBJ2-4	NA	CASSPGDNYIQYF	TGCGCCAGCAGCCCCGGGGACAATTACATTCAGTACTTC
NA	TRBV6-5	TRBJ2-2	TRBD2	CASSRLAGRSGELFF	TGTGCCAGCAGTCGACTAGCGGGCCGATCCGGGGAGCTGTTTTTT
once	TRBV7-9	TRBJ2-2	TRBD1	CASSLVDRGSTGELFF	TGTGCCAGCAGCTTAGTCGACAGGGGTAGCACCGGGGAGCTGTTTTTT
once	TRBV2	TRBJ2-5	NA	CASSVDAAGGKTQYF	TGTGCCAGCAGCGTCGACGCAGCCGGGGGAAAGACCCAGTACTTC
NA	TRBV9	TRBJ2-7	TRBD1	CASSRDRGRPYEQYF	TGTGCCAGCAGCCGCGACAGGGGGCGCCCCTACGAGCAGTACTTC
NA	TRBV7-2	TRBJ1-2	NA	CASSQYRVNYGYTF	TGTGCCAGCAGCCAATACAGGGTTAACTATGGCTACACCTTC